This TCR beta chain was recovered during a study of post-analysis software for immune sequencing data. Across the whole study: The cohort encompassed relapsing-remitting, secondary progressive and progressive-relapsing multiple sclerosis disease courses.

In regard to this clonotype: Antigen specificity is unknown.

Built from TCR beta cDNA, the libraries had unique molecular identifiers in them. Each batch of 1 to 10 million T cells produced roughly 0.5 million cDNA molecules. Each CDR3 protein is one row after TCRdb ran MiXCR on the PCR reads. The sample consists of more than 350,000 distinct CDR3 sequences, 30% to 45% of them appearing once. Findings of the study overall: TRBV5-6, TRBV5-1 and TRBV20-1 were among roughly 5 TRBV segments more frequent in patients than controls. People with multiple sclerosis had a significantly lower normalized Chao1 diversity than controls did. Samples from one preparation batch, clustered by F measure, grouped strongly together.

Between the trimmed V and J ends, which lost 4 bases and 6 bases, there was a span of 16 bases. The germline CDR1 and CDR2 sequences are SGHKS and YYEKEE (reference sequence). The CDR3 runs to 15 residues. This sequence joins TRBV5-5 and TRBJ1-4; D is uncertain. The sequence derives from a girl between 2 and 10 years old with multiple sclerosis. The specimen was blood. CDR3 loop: CASSPQSGVDEKLFF. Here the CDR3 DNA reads TGTGCCAGCAGCCCCCAGTCCGGGGTGGATGAAAAACTGTTTTTT.